These T cell receptor beta chains were read from a single sample in a study of read filtering for tumor transcriptome and immune sequencing. TCRdb analysed the reads with MiXCR anew, one entry per CDR3 protein. The table includes 94,000 or so distinct CDR3 sequences, roughly an eighth detected once. The specimen was a population of CD138-negative cells sorted from bone marrow. These receptors were collected from a donor at least 40 years old with multiple myeloma. The CDR3 runs from the conserved cysteine through the conserved F or W. D genes are given only for firm matches. Clone size is not always given. Where it is, it says once, few, many or a class for expanded clones.

D,J,size,V,DNA,CDR3
.,TRBJ2-1,many,TRBV6-2/TRBV6-3,TGTGCCAGCAGTTACGGCACAACCTCCTACAATGAGCAGTTCTTC,CASSYGTTSYNEQFF
.,TRBJ2-6,.,TRBV3-1,TGTGCCAGCGCCTCTGGGGCCAACGTCCTGACTTTC,CASASGANVLTF
TRBD2,TRBJ2-1,many,TRBV7-9,TGTGCCAGCAGCCCCCTTGTGGGACTAGCGGGAGGGCCAAAGAATGAGCAGTTCTTC,CASSPLVGLAGGPKNEQFF
.,TRBJ2-7,many,TRBV20-1,TGCAGTGCTAGAGATCTGGCCAGGGAATACGAGCAGTACTTC,CSARDLAREYEQYF
TRBD1,TRBJ2-2,many,TRBV6-2/TRBV6-3,TGTGCCAGCGCCCCGGGACAGCGCACCGGGGAGCTGTTTTTT,CASAPGQRTGELFF
.,TRBJ2-1,many,TRBV7-9,TGTGCCAGCAGCTTAGTCCCCTACAATGAGCAGTTCTTC,CASSLVPYNEQFF
.,TRBJ1-1,many,TRBV18,TGTGCCAGCTCACTAGGGTCACAGCAGCTGAACACTGAAGCTTTCTTT,CASSLGSQQLNTEAFF
.,TRBJ2-5,many,TRBV20-1,TGCAGTGCTACGGGCCGTCAAGAGACCCAGTACTTC,CSATGRQETQYF
.,TRBJ1-5,many,TRBV29-1,TGCAGCGTAAAACAGGGTTTCGATCAGCCCCAGCATTTT,CSVKQGFDQPQHF
TRBD2,TRBJ2-7,many,TRBV28,TGTGCCAGCAGTTGGGGTTTCTATAGCGGGAGGGCAGGAGAGCAGTACTTC,CASSWGFYSGRAGEQYF
.,TRBJ1-5,many,TRBV5-6,TGTGCCAGCAGCTTGGGGGTAAATAGCAATCAGCCCCAGCATTTT,CASSLGVNSNQPQHF
.,TRBJ1-4,many,TRBV15,TGTGCCACCAGCAGAGAGGGAGGGGATGAAAAACTGTTTTTT,CATSREGGDEKLFF
.,TRBJ2-5,many,TRBV28,TGTGCCAGCAGTTTATTAGGCAACCAAGAGACCCAGTACTTC,CASSLLGNQETQYF
TRBD1,TRBJ1-1,many,TRBV5-1,TGCGCCAGCAGCGCAGCCAGGGGGCGCGGGACTGAAGCTTTCTTT,CASSAARGRGTEAFF
TRBD2,TRBJ2-5,.,TRBV11-2,TGTGCCAGCAGCTCTCTAGCGGGAGCTGGGGAGACCCAGTACTTC,CASSSLAGAGETQYF
.,TRBJ1-1,few,TRBV11-1,TGTGCCAGCAGTTTAGACCCCGGGGGCACTGAAGCTTTCTTT,CASSLDPGGTEAFF